The T cell receptor (beta chain) under discussion was sequenced for a study of blood T cell repertoires in COVID-19. Germline V CDR1 and CDR2: GTSNPN, SVGIG (reference sequence). V was clipped by 5 bases and J by 10 bases; unmatched bases: 5. This CDR3 spans 11 amino acids. The assay was immunoSEQ multiplex PCR, and TCRdb's table has in-frame clones only and misses some. The table lists about 440,000 clones, roughly 88% of them singletons. The sample taken for sequencing was PBMCs or T cells enriched from blood (not recorded which). This TCR was sampled from a man aged 18-30 years who had recovered from COVID-19. The J gene is TRBJ2-1, the V gene TRBV30, with 7 bases matching TRBD1. The CDR3 coding sequence is TGTGCCTGGGACAGGGCGAGCGAGCAGTTCTTC. Amino acid sequence: CAWDRASEQFF. Variable domain in full (rest from reference TRBV30 and TRBJ2-1): SQTIHQWPATLVQPVGSPLSLECTVEGTSNPNLYWYRQAAGRGLQLLFYSVGIGQISSEVPQNLSASRPQDRQFILSSKKLLLSDSGFYLCAWDRASEQFFGPGTRLTVL.